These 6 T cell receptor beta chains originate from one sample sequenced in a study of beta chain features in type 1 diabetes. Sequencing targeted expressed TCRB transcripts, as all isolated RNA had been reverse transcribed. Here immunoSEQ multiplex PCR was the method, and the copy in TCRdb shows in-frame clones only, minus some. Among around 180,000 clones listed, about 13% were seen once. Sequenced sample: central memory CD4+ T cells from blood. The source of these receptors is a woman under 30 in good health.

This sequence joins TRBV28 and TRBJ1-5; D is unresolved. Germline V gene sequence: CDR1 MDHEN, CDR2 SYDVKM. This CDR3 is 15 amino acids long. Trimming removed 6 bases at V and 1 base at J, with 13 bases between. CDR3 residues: CASRVERRSNQPQHF. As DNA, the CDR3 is TGTGCCAGCAGGGTAGAGCGGCGGAGCAATCAGCCCCAGCATTTT.

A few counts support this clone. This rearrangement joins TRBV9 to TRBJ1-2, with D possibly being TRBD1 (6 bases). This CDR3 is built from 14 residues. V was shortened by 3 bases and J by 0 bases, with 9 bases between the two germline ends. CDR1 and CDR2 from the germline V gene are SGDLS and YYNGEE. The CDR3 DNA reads TGTGCCAGCAGCGGGACAGCTTCTAACTATGGCTACACCTTC. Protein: CASSGTASNYGYTF.

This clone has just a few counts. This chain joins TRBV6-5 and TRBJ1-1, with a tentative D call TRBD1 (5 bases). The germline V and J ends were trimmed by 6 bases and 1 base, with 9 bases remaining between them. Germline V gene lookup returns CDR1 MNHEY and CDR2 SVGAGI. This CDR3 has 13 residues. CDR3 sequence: CASRQDGNTEAFF. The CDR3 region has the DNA TGTGCCAGCAGACAGGACGGGAACACTGAAGCTTTCTTT.

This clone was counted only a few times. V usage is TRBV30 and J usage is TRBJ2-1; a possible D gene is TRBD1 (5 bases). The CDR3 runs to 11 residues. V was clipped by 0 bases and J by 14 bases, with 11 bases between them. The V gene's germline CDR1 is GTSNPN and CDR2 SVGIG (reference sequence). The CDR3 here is CAWSVMGREFF. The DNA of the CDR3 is TGTGCCTGGAGTGTAATGGGCAGGGAGTTCTTC.

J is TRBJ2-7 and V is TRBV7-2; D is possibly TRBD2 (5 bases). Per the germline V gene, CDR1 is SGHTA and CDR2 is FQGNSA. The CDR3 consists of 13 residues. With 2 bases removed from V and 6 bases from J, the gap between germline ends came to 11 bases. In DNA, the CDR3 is TGTGCCAGCAGCTTAATCACTGGGAGCGAGCAGTACTTC. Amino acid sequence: CASSLITGSEQYF.

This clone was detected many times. CDR3 protein: CASSQVFTPGMRGYTF. Written as DNA, the CDR3 is TGCGCCAGCAGCCAAGTTTTTACACCCGGTATGCGGGGCTACACCTTC. The J gene is TRBJ1-2, the V gene TRBV4-1, with D uncertain. The V gene's germline CDR1 is MGHRA and CDR2 YSYEKL. The CDR3 runs 16 residues. The V end lost 1 base, the J end lost 8 bases, and 20 bases lay between the germline ends.